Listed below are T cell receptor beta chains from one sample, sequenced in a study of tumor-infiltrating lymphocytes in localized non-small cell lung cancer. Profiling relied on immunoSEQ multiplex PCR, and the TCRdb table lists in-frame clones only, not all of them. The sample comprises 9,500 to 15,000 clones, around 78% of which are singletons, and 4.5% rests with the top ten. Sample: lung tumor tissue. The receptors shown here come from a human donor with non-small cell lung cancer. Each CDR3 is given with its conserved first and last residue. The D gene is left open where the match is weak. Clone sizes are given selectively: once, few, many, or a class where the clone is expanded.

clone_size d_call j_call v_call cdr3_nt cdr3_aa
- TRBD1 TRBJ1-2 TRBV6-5 TGTGCCAGCAGAGGGGACAGGGCGAATGGCTACACCTTC CASRGDRANGYTF
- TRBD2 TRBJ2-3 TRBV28 TGTGCCAGCAGTTCCCCTAGCGGGAGGGGGGATACGCAGTATTTT CASSSPSGRGDTQYF
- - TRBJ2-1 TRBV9 TGTGCCAGCAGCGTAGATGGGGGCGGTGAGCAGTTCTTC CASSVDGGGEQFF
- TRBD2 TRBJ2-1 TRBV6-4 TGTGCCAGCAGTGACAGAGCGGGGGGCTACAATGAGCAGTTCTTC CASSDRAGGYNEQFF
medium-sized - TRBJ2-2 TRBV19 TGTGCCAGTACGAATCCGAACACCGGGGAGCTGTTTTTT CASTNPNTGELFF
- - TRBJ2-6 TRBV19 TGTGCCAGTAGTATACAGGGGAAAGGGGCCAACGTCCTGACTTTC CASSIQGKGANVLTF
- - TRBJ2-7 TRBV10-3 TGTGCCATCAGTGATGTAGCTTCCCTGTCCTACGAGCAGTACTTC CAISDVASLSYEQYF
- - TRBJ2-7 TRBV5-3 TGTGCCAGAACTATTCCTCGGGCGGGGCCTCCCTACGAGCAGTACTTC CARTIPRAGPPYEQYF
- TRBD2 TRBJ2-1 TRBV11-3 TGTGCCAGCAGCTTGGGACTAGCGGGAGGGCCATATAGAAATGAGCAGTTCTTC CASSLGLAGGPYRNEQFF
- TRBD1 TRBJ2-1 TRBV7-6 TGTGCCAGCAGCCGTAGACAGGGCGGTGAGCAGTTCTTC CASSRRQGGEQFF
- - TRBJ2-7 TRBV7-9 TGTGCCAGCAGCTTAGTGGGCGGGACGAGCTCCTACGAGCAGTACTTC CASSLVGGTSSYEQYF
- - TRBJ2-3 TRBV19 TGTGCCAGTAGTACCCCGGCAGGGGGGAAAGATACGCAGTATTTT CASSTPAGGKDTQYF
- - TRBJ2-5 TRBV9 TGTGCCAGCAGCGCAGACCTAGGGGAGACCCAGTACTTC CASSADLGETQYF
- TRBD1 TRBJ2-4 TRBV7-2 TGTGCCAGCAGCACACAAGTCGGGACAGGGGCGGCTGGCAAAAACATTCAGTACTTC CASSTQVGTGAAGKNIQYF
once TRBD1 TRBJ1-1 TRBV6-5 TGTGCCAGCAGTAAATCGACAGGGGGAATTGAAGCTTTCTTT CASSKSTGGIEAFF
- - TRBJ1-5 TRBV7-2 TGTGCCAGCAGCGTGAATAGCAATCAGCCCCAGCATTTT CASSVNSNQPQHF
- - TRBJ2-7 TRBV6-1 TGTGCCAGCAGTGACAGAATCTACGAGCAGTACTTC CASSDRIYEQYF